The next 27 T cell receptor beta chains were all read from a single sample in a study of shared clonotypes between healthy human individuals. TCRdb keeps only in-frame clones here, not all; method: immunoSEQ multiplex PCR. This table holds more than 600,000 clones, about 91% found once. Naive CD8 populations comprised CD45RO-negative cells positively selected for CCR7, excluding terminally differentiated effector memory CD45RA+ cells. What was sequenced was naive CD8+ T cells sorted from blood. The source is a man aged 30 to 39 in good health.

This CDR3 reads CASSVARQGASDVAGYTF. The CDR3 nucleotides are TGTGCCAGCAGCGTAGCCCGACAGGGGGCGTCGGACGTCGCTGGCTACACCTTC. The gene calls are TRBV9 and TRBJ1-2; 10 nucleotides align to TRBD1. The germline gives CDR1 SGDLS, CDR2 YYNGEE. The length of the CDR3 is 18 residues. J lost 7 bases, V lost 0 bases, and 15 bases had no gene match. The entire variable domain, with the rest obtained from reference TRBV9 and TRBJ1-2, is as follows: DSGVTQTPKHLITATGQRVTLRCSPRSGDLSVYWYQQSLDQGLQFLIQYYNGEERAKGNILERFSAQQFPDLHSELNLSSLELGDSALYFCASSVARQGASDVAGYTFGSGTRLTVV.

This chain connects TRBV9 to TRBJ2-7; possibly TRBD2 for D (6 bases). The germline CDR1 and CDR2 sequences are SGDLS and YYNGEE. V was cut by 0 bases and J by 3 bases, with 13 bases left in between. This CDR3 has 15 amino acids. The CDR3 is CASSVGGSGYYEQYF. DNA of the CDR3: TGTGCCAGCAGCGTAGGGGGTAGCGGTTACTACGAGCAGTACTTC.

The rearrangement links TRBV28 to TRBJ2-1, with TRBD2 matching over 11 bases. The CDR3 is 16 residues long. Looked up from germline, CDR1 is MDHEN and CDR2 is SYDVKM. With 2 bases clipped from V and 6 bases from J, the junction kept 6 bases outside the gene matches. The DNA of the CDR3 is TGTGCCAGCAGTTTAACACTAGCGGGAGTACGCAATGAGCAGTTCTTC. Translating it yields CASSLTLAGVRNEQFF.

This clone was recorded a few times. The same CDR3 is also encoded by other DNA sequences in this sample. The chain employs TRBV5-1 and TRBJ2-7, with 9 nucleotides matching TRBD1. This CDR3 contains 14 residues. CDR1 and CDR2 from the germline V gene are SGHRS and YFSETQ. Trimming at V came to 1 base and at J to 2 bases, leaving 1 base not matched to a gene. The CDR3 bases are TGCGCCAGCAGCTTGCGACAGGGGGCCTACGAGCAGTACTTC. Translation: CASSLRQGAYEQYF.

The J gene is TRBJ2-2, the V gene TRBV27; TRBD1 agrees at 8 bases. The CDR3 is 18 amino acids. Germline assignment: CDR1 MNHEY and CDR2 SMNVEV (reference sequence). Trimming took 5 bases from V and 4 from J; bases not matched to a gene: 15. CDR3 loop: CASSPGQGTTEGTGELFF. The CDR3 DNA sequence: TGTGCCAGCAGTCCCGGACAGGGTACCACGGAGGGCACCGGGGAGCTGTTTTTT.

The V call is TRBV10-2, the J call TRBJ2-7; D is perhaps TRBD1 or TRBD2 (6 bases each). This CDR3 comprises 14 residues. The germline V and J ends were trimmed by 0 bases and 6 bases, with 12 bases remaining between them. Looked up from germline, CDR1 is WSHSY and CDR2 is SAAADI. CDR3 in amino acids: CASSESGGALEQYF. The CDR3 region has the DNA TGCGCCAGCAGTGAGTCGGGGGGCGCTCTCGAGCAGTACTTC.

This chain links TRBV7-8 with TRBJ2-3; D might be TRBD1 (5 bases). The CDR3 has 17 residues. V lost 5 bases and J 0 bases, leaving 18 bases between the germline ends. The germline V gene encodes CDR1 SGHVS and CDR2 FQNEAQ. DNA for the CDR3: TGTGCCAGCAGCCGATCTCCCCAGGGTTCTAGCACAGATACGCAGTATTTT. It specifies CASSRSPQGSSTDTQYF.

This chain joins TRBV4-1 and TRBJ2-5; D is tentatively TRBD1 or TRBD2 (5 bases each). Judging by the DNA end, TRBJ2-7 fits better; the J call may be wrong. This CDR3 has 16 residues. Germline V gene sequence: CDR1 MGHRA, CDR2 YSYEKL. The CDR3 sequence: CASSQLGRTKGYEQYF. For the CDR3, the DNA is TGCGCCAGCAGCCAACTGGGACGGACGAAGGGGTACGAGCAGTACTTC.

The gene calls are TRBV14 and TRBJ2-7; 8 bases are shared with TRBD1. This CDR3 has 15 amino acids. J gave up 2 bases and V 4 bases, and 7 bases lay outside the gene matches. CDR1 is SGHDN, CDR2 FVKESK, per germline. Here the CDR3 DNA reads TGTGCCAGCAGCCCTAGACAGGGGTGGGCCTACGAGCAGTACTTC. Protein: CASSPRQGWAYEQYF.

This chain joins TRBV6-5 and TRBJ2-7, with 7 bases that match TRBD1. CDR3 length equals 13 residues. V lost 5 bases and J lost 4; bases outside the gene matches: 5. Per the germline V gene, CDR1 is MNHEY and CDR2 is SVGAGI. CDR3: CASSIPGGYEQYF. The CDR3 nucleotides are TGTGCCAGCAGTATCCCAGGGGGTTACGAGCAGTACTTC.

V gene TRBV4-3 combines with J gene TRBJ2-3, with D tentatively TRBD1 (5 bases). The germline CDR1 and CDR2 sequences are LGHNA and YSLEER. The CDR3 spans 16 residues. V lost 0 bases to trimming and J lost 4 bases, with 14 bases between them. CDR3 nucleotide sequence: TGCGCCAGCAGCCAAGATCAGGGAATAGCTGCAGATACGCAGTATTTT. This encodes CASSQDQGIAADTQYF.

This sequence joins TRBV7-9 and TRBJ2-3, with 13 bases lining up with TRBD2. CDR3 size: 19 residues. The germline V gene encodes CDR1 SEHNR and CDR2 FQNEAQ (reference sequence). The V segment lost 6 bases and the J segment 2 bases; nucleotides outside the gene matches: 14. CDR3 amino acids: CASRPRTSGSHSFTDTQYF. The CDR3 region has the DNA TGTGCCAGCAGACCCCGGACTAGCGGGAGCCACAGCTTCACAGATACGCAGTATTTT.

This chain uses TRBV7-3 with TRBJ2-5, with 11 positions matching TRBD1. V trimming: 5 bases; J trimming: 5 bases; junction bases outside the gene matches: 7. This CDR3 has 15 residues. Germline values: CDR1 SGHTA, CDR2 FQGTGA. The CDR3 is CASSPGTGGKETQYF. DNA for the CDR3: TGTGCCAGCAGCCCCGGGACAGGGGGTAAGGAGACCCAGTACTTC. Together with reference TRBV7-3 and TRBJ2-5, the CDR3 gives the full variable domain: GAGVSQTPSNKVTEKGKYVELRCDPISGHTALYWYRQSLGQGPEFLIYFQGTGAADDSGLPNDRFFAVRPEGSVSTLKIQRTERGDSAVYLCASSPGTGGKETQYFGPGTRLLVL.

This clone was seen once. The chain has TRBV11-2 and TRBJ2-1; tentative D call: TRBD2 (5 bases). The germline gives CDR1 SGHAT, CDR2 FQNNGV. The CDR3 runs to 12 residues. The V end lost 6 bases, the J end lost 9 bases, and 12 bases lay between the germline ends. CDR3 region: CASRYSGGEQFF. The DNA for the CDR3 is TGTGCCAGCAGGTATTCCGGAGGTGAGCAGTTCTTC.

The chain uses TRBV28 and TRBJ2-7; 11 bases map to TRBD2. With 6 bases clipped from V and 3 bases from J, the junction kept 7 bases outside the gene matches. This CDR3 spans 15 amino acids. Germline V CDR1 and CDR2: MDHEN, SYDVKM. The CDR3 coding sequence is TGTGCCAGCAGATCACCGGGACTAGCGGACTACGAGCAGTACTTC. Its protein product is CASRSPGLADYEQYF.

The chain combines TRBV7-8 with TRBJ2-7, with a weak D call TRBD1 (5 bases). Germline V lookup: CDR1 SGHVS, CDR2 FQNEAQ. V was pared by 6 bases and J by 0 bases, with 9 bases between. This CDR3 is 13 amino acids long. CDR3 coding DNA: TGTGCCAGCAGGGACACCGACTCCTACGAGCAGTACTTC. The encoded protein is CASRDTDSYEQYF.

This clone has a handful of counts. This chain links TRBV9 with TRBJ2-3; 11 nucleotides align to TRBD2. V gave up 5 bases and J gave up 4 bases; unmatched junction bases: 3. The germline gives CDR1 SGDLS, CDR2 YYNGEE. The CDR3 is 14 residues long. The CDR3 reads CASSVSGRADTQYF. The CDR3 bases are TGTGCCAGCAGTGTTAGCGGGAGGGCAGATACGCAGTATTTT.

The chain links TRBV9 to TRBJ1-2; the D gene is possibly TRBD1 (6 bases). CDR1 SGDLS and CDR2 YYNGEE come from the germline V gene. With 3 bases removed from V and 11 bases from J, the gap between germline ends came to 17 bases. The CDR3 covers 13 residues. CDR3 sequence reads: CASSASGGWDYTF. CDR3 DNA sequence: TGTGCCAGCAGCGCTTCTGGGGGCTGGGATTACACCTTC.

This chain connects TRBV28 to TRBJ2-7; D remains unclear. The CDR3 runs to 14 residues. The germline V gene has CDR1 MDHEN and CDR2 SYDVKM. V shed 3 bases and J shed 4 bases, with 13 bases lying between them. The DNA for the CDR3 is TGTGCCAGCAGTTTTTCGAGTCAGTCATACGAGCAGTACTTC. Amino acids: CASSFSSQSYEQYF.

This chain joins TRBV4-1 and TRBJ2-5; the D gene is possibly TRBD2 (5 bases). V dropped 0 bases and J dropped 2 bases, with 10 bases sitting between them. This CDR3 contains 15 residues. Germline V gives CDR1 MGHRA, CDR2 YSYEKL. CDR3 DNA: TGCGCCAGCAGCCAAGATCGAGGGTTACAAGAGACCCAGTACTTC. This translates into CASSQDRGLQETQYF.

The chain carries TRBV15 and TRBJ2-7; 11 positions agree with TRBD1. The germline V gene encodes CDR1 LNHNV and CDR2 YYDKDF (reference sequence). The V and J ends lost 6 bases and 7 bases, in that order; junction bases with no gene match: 8. This CDR3 has 14 residues. CDR3 DNA sequence: TGTGCCACCAGTGCCGGACAGGGGGCTTGGGAGCAGTACTTC. It translates to CATSAGQGAWEQYF.

The chain recombines TRBV5-1 with TRBJ2-7; D is uncertain. V shed 1 base and J shed 3 bases, with 17 bases lying between them. CDR3 size: 16 residues. The germline CDR1 and CDR2 sequences are SGHRS and YFSETQ. The CDR3 reads CASSLRAQGSYYEQYF. The CDR3 DNA follows: TGCGCCAGCAGCTTGAGGGCCCAAGGTTCGTACTACGAGCAGTACTTC.

Worth noting for this clone: This sequence may be a read error, since a much larger clone differs from it by one base. This CDR3 is also generated by other DNA sequences in the sample. The chain recombines TRBV6-1 with TRBJ2-7; D remains ambiguous. V lost 4 bases and J lost 3, with 4 bases in between. CDR1 and CDR2 (germline): MNHNS, SASEGT. This CDR3 is built from 11 residues. Here the CDR3 reads CASSAYYEQYF. The DNA for the CDR3 is TGTGCCAGCAGTGCTTACTACGAGCAGTACTTC.

The chain carries TRBV27 and TRBJ2-7; D perhaps matches TRBD2 (5 bases). This CDR3 contains 16 residues. V lost 2 bases and J 3 bases, leaving 17 bases between the germline ends. Germline V CDR1 and CDR2: MNHEY, SMNVEV (reference sequence). This chain's CDR3 is CASSLKRNLVSYEQYF. The CDR3 DNA is TGTGCCAGCAGTTTAAAGCGGAATTTGGTCAGCTACGAGCAGTACTTC.

This clone turned up a few times. The chain uses TRBV4-3 and TRBJ2-1, with unresolved D. Germline V gene lookup returns CDR1 LGHNA and CDR2 YSLEER. V dropped 0 bases and J dropped 11 bases, with 8 bases sitting between them. The CDR3 consists of 12 residues. The CDR3 sequence is CASSQERSKQFF. CDR3 in DNA: TGCGCCAGCAGCCAAGAAAGGAGCAAGCAGTTCTTC.

V is TRBV9 and J is TRBJ2-7, with TRBD1 matching 8 bases. J gave up 3 bases and V 0 bases, and 2 bases lay outside the gene matches. CDR1 SGDLS and CDR2 YYNGEE come from the germline V gene. This CDR3 comprises 14 residues. CDR3 coding DNA: TGTGCCAGCAGCGTAGAGGACAGGGTCTACGAGCAGTACTTC. Translation: CASSVEDRVYEQYF. Supplemented by reference TRBV9 and TRBJ2-7, the full variable domain reads DSGVTQTPKHLITATGQRVTLRCSPRSGDLSVYWYQQSLDQGLQFLIQYYNGEERAKGNILERFSAQQFPDLHSELNLSSLELGDSALYFCASSVEDRVYEQYFGPGTRLTVT.

The genes are TRBV2 and TRBJ2-7; either TRBD1 or TRBD2 may fit D (5 bases each). Germline assignment: CDR1 SNHLY and CDR2 FYNNEI. The CDR3 runs to 14 residues. V was shortened by 7 bases and J by 0 bases, with 13 bases between the two germline ends. DNA of the CDR3: TGTGCCAGCACCCCGGGACGGCTCTCCTACGAGCAGTACTTC. Translated, it gives CASTPGRLSYEQYF. The full variable domain, rest sourced from reference TRBV2 and TRBJ2-7, is EPEVTQTPSHQVTQMGQEVILRCVPISNHLYFYWYRQILGQKVEFLVSFYNNEISEKSEIFDDQFSVERPDGSNFTLKIRSTKLEDSAMYFCASTPGRLSYEQYFGPGTRLTVT.